The 26 T cell receptor beta chains in this list originate from one sample, sequenced in a study of naive and memory T cell subsets. No antigens are known for them. Study-level points and caveats: Naive repertoires, especially CD8, held a few larger clonotypes, possibly memory cells re-expressing CD45RA.

Two oligonucleotides, mixed equimolar, formed the beta constant-region primer covering TRBC1 and TRBC2. Nested alpha and beta constant-region primers with the SP2 primer drove four PCR rounds on ligated cDNA. MiXCR, run by TCRdb on the UMI-ligation and nested PCR reads, gives a single entry per CDR3 protein. The sample has fewer than 150,000 distinct CDR3 sequences, approximately 21% seen once. The specimen sequenced was naive CD8+ T cells from blood. Receptors were obtained from a human donor in good health.

The V gene is TRBV13, the J gene TRBJ2-1, with TRBD2 matching over 15 bases. The germline V gene encodes CDR1 PRHDT and CDR2 FYEKMQ (reference sequence). This CDR3 is built from 20 residues. J lost 5 bases, V lost 1 base, and 12 bases had no gene match. The CDR3 sequence is CASSLELGTSGRPGDNEQFF. Here the CDR3 DNA reads TGTGCCAGCAGCTTAGAACTGGGGACTAGCGGGAGGCCCGGTGACAATGAGCAGTTCTTC.

The CDR3 bases are TGTGCCAGCAGTATTGGGGGAAGAGGCACAGATACGCAGTATTTT. This codes for CASSIGGRGTDTQYF. This rearrangement joins TRBV7-6 to TRBJ2-3, with D perhaps assigned TRBD1 or TRBD2 (5 bases each). Per the germline V gene, CDR1 is SGHVS and CDR2 is FNYEAQ. CDR3 length: 15 residues. Trimming shortened V by 6 bases and J by 1 base, and 14 bases separated the two germline ends.

The chain recombines TRBV5-4 with TRBJ1-5; D remains unclear. The V end lost 1 base, the J end lost 4 bases, and 15 bases lay between the germline ends. The germline gives CDR1 SGHNT, CDR2 YYREEE (reference sequence). The CDR3 totals 16 residues. CDR3 protein: CASSLWSMPGNQPQHF. CDR3 nucleotide sequence: TGTGCCAGCAGCTTGTGGAGTATGCCCGGGAATCAGCCCCAGCATTTT.

This clonotype was observed a handful of times. The genes are TRBV30 and TRBJ2-5, with TRBD2 matching over 7 bases. From germline, CDR1 is GTSNPN and CDR2 SVGIG (reference sequence). This CDR3 is 13 amino acids long. V was clipped by 4 bases and J by 3 bases; unmatched bases: 5. The CDR3 bases are TGTGCCTGGAACGGGGGAGGGGAAGAGACCCAGTACTTC. Its protein product is CAWNGGGEETQYF. Using reference TRBV30 and TRBJ2-5 for the parts outside the CDR3, the full variable domain is SQTIHQWPATLVQPVGSPLSLECTVEGTSNPNLYWYRQAAGRGLQLLFYSVGIGQISSEVPQNLSASRPQDRQFILSSKKLLLSDSGFYLCAWNGGGEETQYFGPGTRLLVL.

Only a few counts were recorded for this clonotype. This chain joins TRBV2 and TRBJ1-1; no clear D gene. This CDR3 has 12 residues. V shed 5 bases and J shed 6 bases, with 10 bases lying between them. Germline CDR1 is SNHLY and CDR2 is FYNNEI. CDR3 sequence: CASSSSGAEAFF. The CDR3 coding sequence is TGTGCCAGCAGTTCAAGCGGAGCTGAAGCTTTCTTT.

This clonotype was seen only a few times. The chain uses TRBV28 and TRBJ2-7; 7 bases align to TRBD2. The J segment lost 1 base and the V segment lost 3 bases, leaving 9 bases of the junction unmatched. Germline CDR1 reads MDHEN; CDR2 reads SYDVKM. CDR3 size: 16 residues. The CDR3, as DNA: TGTGCCAGCAGTTTGGCAAGGGCTAGCGGATCCTACGAGCAGTACTTC. This sequence encodes CASSLARASGSYEQYF. Full variable domain (outside the CDR3, taken from reference TRBV28 and TRBJ2-7): DVKVTQSSRYLVKRTGEKVFLECVQDMDHENMFWYRQDPGLGLRLIYFSYDVKMKEKGDIPEGYSVSREKKERFSLILESASTNQTSMYLCASSLARASGSYEQYFGPGTRLTVT.

This clonotype was detected only a few times. The chain employs TRBV29-1 and TRBJ2-7, with D tentatively TRBD1 or TRBD2 (5 bases each). The V gene lost 4 bases and the J gene lost 2 bases, with 18 bases spanning the gap. CDR1 and CDR2 from the germline V gene are SQVTM and ANQGSEA. This CDR3 spans 15 amino acids. CDR3 region: CSVGGYRDGPYEQYF. For the CDR3, the DNA is TGCAGCGTTGGGGGATACCGGGACGGACCCTACGAGCAGTACTTC.

This clonotype was seen a handful of times. The chain carries TRBV4-3 and TRBJ2-7, with D unclear. Germline V gives CDR1 LGHNA, CDR2 YSLEER. V was clipped by 0 bases and J by 4 bases, with 10 bases between them. This CDR3 region has 14 residues. The chain's CDR3 is CASSQDVSWYEQYF. CDR3 nucleotides: TGCGCCAGCAGCCAAGACGTCAGTTGGTACGAGCAGTACTTC.

V gene TRBV28 combines with J gene TRBJ1-2; D is ambiguous. The V end was cut by 3 bases, the J end by 1 base, with 6 bases between. Germline V gene data show CDR1 as MDHEN and CDR2 as SYDVKM. The CDR3 runs 13 residues. CDR3 region: CASSLTNNYGYTF. The CDR3 DNA follows: TGTGCCAGCAGTTTGACGAATAACTATGGCTACACCTTC.

This clonotype was counted a few times. This chain connects TRBV6-5 to TRBJ2-6; TRBD2 is a possible D gene (6 bases). CDR1 and CDR2 (germline): MNHEY, SVGAGI. Trimming stripped 2 bases from V and 0 bases from J, with 20 bases between. The CDR3 spans 20 residues. CDR3 bases: TGTGCCAGCAGTTACGGGTTAGGAGGGGCCTTCTTCTCTGGGGCCAACGTCCTGACTTTC. The encoded protein is CASSYGLGGAFFSGANVLTF.

The chain joins TRBV3-1 to TRBJ1-1; D is uncertain. Germline CDR1 LGHDT, CDR2 YNNKEL (reference sequence). This CDR3 is 13 amino acids long. Trimming took 2 bases from V and 2 from J, leaving 6 bases between them. CDR3 protein: CASSQSGNTEAFF. CDR3 sequence (DNA): TGTGCCAGCAGCCAATCCGGAAACACTGAAGCTTTCTTT.

The CDR3 DNA reads TGTGCCAGCGAATGGAATCCTGGTACCGGGGAGCTGTTTTTT. This codes for CASEWNPGTGELFF. J is TRBJ2-2 and V is TRBV12-3 or TRBV12-4; D not certain. Trimming left V 8 bases short and J 5 bases short, with 15 bases between. The CDR3 is made up of 14 amino acids.

This clonotype was observed a handful of times. The rearrangement joins TRBV5-5 to TRBJ2-7; the match to TRBD2 covers 10 bases. The V and J ends lost 1 base and 0 bases, in that order; junction bases with no gene match: 7. The CDR3 is 17 amino acids. Germline V gene lookup returns CDR1 SGHKS and CDR2 YYEKEE (reference sequence). The CDR3 DNA sequence: TGTGCCAGCAGCTTGAAGATAGCGGGAGGCCGCTCCTACGAGCAGTACTTC. Protein product: CASSLKIAGGRSYEQYF.

The table lists this clonotype with a few counts. The chain has TRBV7-8 and TRBJ1-1, with 7 bases that match TRBD1. CDR1 SGHVS and CDR2 FQNEAQ come from the germline V gene. The CDR3 extends over 16 amino acids. Losses at the gene ends were 5 bases for V and 2 bases for J; bases not matched to a gene: 11. This CDR3 is CASSGREGTENTEAFF. The CDR3 bases are TGTGCCAGCAGCGGGCGAGAAGGGACAGAAAACACTGAAGCTTTCTTT. The full variable domain, its missing parts supplied by reference TRBV7-8 and TRBJ1-1, is GAGVSQSPRYKVAKRGQDVALRCDPISGHVSLFWYQQALGQGPEFLTYFQNEAQLDKSGLPSDRFFAERPEGSVSTLKIQRTQQEDSAVYLCASSGREGTENTEAFFGQGTRLTVV.

This clonotype was seen more than once but under ten times. The genes are TRBV12-3 or TRBV12-4 and TRBJ1-1; D remains unclear. The V end was cut by 2 bases, the J end by 8 bases, with 6 bases between. This CDR3 comprises 11 residues. CDR3 sequence reads: CASSLPAEAFF. The CDR3 coding sequence is TGTGCCAGCAGTTTACCGGCAGAAGCTTTCTTT.

The chain uses TRBV27 and TRBJ2-7; 8 bases line up with TRBD1. J gave up 7 bases and V 5 bases, and 13 bases lay outside the gene matches. This CDR3 has 15 residues. Germline-derived CDR1 and CDR2 are MNHEY and SMNVEV (reference sequence). This CDR3 reads CASSPGTGPSWEQYF. DNA of the CDR3: TGTGCCAGCAGTCCGGGGACAGGACCGTCTTGGGAGCAGTACTTC.

The chain uses TRBV4-1 and TRBJ2-3, with D tentatively TRBD1 or TRBD2 (5 bases each). The V and J ends lost 1 base and 0 bases respectively, with 11 bases between them. CDR3 size: 16 residues. Germline CDR1 reads MGHRA; CDR2 reads YSYEKL. The CDR3, as DNA: TGCGCCAGCAGCCAAGTCACGGGACCCAGCACAGATACGCAGTATTTT. Translated: CASSQVTGPSTDTQYF.

The chain carries TRBV4-1 and TRBJ1-2; possibly TRBD1 for D (5 bases). CDR3 length equals 17 residues. The V end lost 0 bases, the J end lost 4 bases, and 18 bases lay between the germline ends. CDR1 and CDR2 from the germline V gene are MGHRA and YSYEKL. DNA for the CDR3: TGCGCCAGCAGCCAAGATCTCGGAGGGGAGCTTGGCTATGGCTACACCTTC. Its translation is CASSQDLGGELGYGYTF.

In its sample, this clonotype was seen a few times. The rearrangement uses TRBV28 and TRBJ2-1; 9 bases agree with TRBD2. The CDR3 runs to 16 residues. The germline gives CDR1 MDHEN, CDR2 SYDVKM. With 6 bases clipped from V and 5 bases from J, the junction kept 11 bases outside the gene matches. As DNA, the CDR3 is TGTGCCAGCAGGTCTTTTTTGACTAGCGGAAACAATGAGCAGTTCTTC. Residues: CASRSFLTSGNNEQFF. Using reference TRBV28 and TRBJ2-1 for the parts outside the CDR3, the full variable domain is DVKVTQSSRYLVKRTGEKVFLECVQDMDHENMFWYRQDPGLGLRLIYFSYDVKMKEKGDIPEGYSVSREKKERFSLILESASTNQTSMYLCASRSFLTSGNNEQFFGPGTRLTVL.

The sample holds a few counts of this clonotype. The J gene is TRBJ1-5, the V gene TRBV12-3 or TRBV12-4; D is unclear. CDR3 size: 14 residues. V lost 4 bases, J lost 5 bases, and 12 bases lay in between. The CDR3: CASSSGLPDQPQHF. CDR3 bases: TGTGCCAGCAGTTCTGGACTCCCCGATCAGCCCCAGCATTTT.

This clonotype came up many times. The chain is built from TRBV6-5 and TRBJ2-1, with TRBD2 matching over 12 bases. The CDR3 length is 17 residues. CDR1 and CDR2 from the germline V gene are MNHEY and SVGAGI. V shed 4 bases, J shed 8 bases, and the junction held 12 bases outside the gene matches. The CDR3 DNA reads as TGTGCCAGCAGTTCAAACAGGAGACTAGCGGGAGATGATGAGCAGTTCTTC. This gives the protein CASSSNRRLAGDDEQFF.

This chain connects TRBV5-1 to TRBJ2-5; weak D call: TRBD1 (6 bases). The CDR3 contains 14 residues. Germline V gene sequence: CDR1 SGHRS, CDR2 YFSETQ. Deletions cut 2 bases from V and 4 bases from J, with 12 bases between. The CDR3 nucleotides are TGCGCCAGCAGCTTCAGGGGCGCCGTAGAGACCCAGTACTTC. Translation: CASSFRGAVETQYF.

This clonotype was counted between two and nine times. The chain is built from TRBV28 and TRBJ1-5; D unresolved. Germline lookup yields CDR1 MDHEN and CDR2 SYDVKM. V dropped 7 bases and J dropped 7 bases, with 23 bases sitting between them. The CDR3 loop spans 16 amino acids. The CDR3 sequence: CASTTSRETPNQPQHF. DNA of the CDR3: TGTGCCAGCACAACCTCGAGGGAGACCCCGAACCAGCCCCAGCATTTT.

The sample holds a few counts of this clonotype. The chain couples TRBV28 to TRBJ2-7; 7 bases fit TRBD2. There are 13 residues in the CDR3. J gave up 6 bases and V 1 base, and 3 bases lay outside the gene matches. Germline CDR1 is MDHEN and CDR2 is SYDVKM. The DNA for the CDR3 is TGTGCCAGCAGTTTATTCCCGGGGGGCGAGCAGTACTTC. The encoded protein is CASSLFPGGEQYF.

The table lists this clonotype with a few counts. The genes are TRBV4-1 and TRBJ2-7; D remains ambiguous. The CDR3 is 15 amino acids. Trimming took 5 bases from V and 0 from J, leaving 14 bases between them. The germline V gene encodes CDR1 MGHRA and CDR2 YSYEKL. This chain's CDR3 is CASSTAILSSYEQYF. CDR3 sequence (DNA): TGCGCCAGCAGCACTGCGATCCTAAGCTCCTACGAGCAGTACTTC.

This clonotype was detected only a few times. The chain uses TRBV6-2 or TRBV6-3 and TRBJ2-3, with 7 bases aligning to TRBD1. Germline V gene data show CDR1 as MNHEY and CDR2 as SVGEGT. Trimming removed 5 bases from V and 1 base from J; junction bases left unmatched: 3. The CDR3 extends over 14 amino acids. CDR3 DNA sequence: TGTGCCAGCAGTACAGGACAGGGCACAGATACGCAGTATTTT. The encoded protein is CASSTGQGTDTQYF.